This is a list of T cell receptor beta chains from one sample in a study of siplizumab effects on memory and regulatory T cells. Sequenced by immunoSEQ multiplex PCR; TCRdb stores in-frame clones only, minus some. This table holds 85,000 to 130,000 clones, 75% to 95% found once. Sequencing was done on a sample of CD4+ T cells sorted from blood. The receptors derive from a human donor in good health. Some clones in this sample may be carry-over from other donors' samples. Each CDR3 is given with its conserved first and last residue. Each record gives: V gene, J gene, CDR3 protein.

V: TRBV19; J: TRBJ2-7; CDR3: CASSMGPFPSYEQYF
V: TRBV19; J: TRBJ2-1; CDR3: CASSPGLAGPEQFF
V: TRBV11-3; J: TRBJ2-2; CDR3: CASSLDPGRDNTGELFF
V: TRBV5-1; J: TRBJ2-5; CDR3: CASSFGRGGETQYF
V: TRBV19; J: TRBJ1-3; CDR3: CASSKGPADSGNTIYF
V: TRBV6-1; J: TRBJ2-3; CDR3: CASGSVGRGDTQYF
V: TRBV6-5; J: TRBJ1-2; CDR3: CASSYADRDYGYTF
V: TRBV7-3; J: TRBJ2-1; CDR3: CASSLRRGKAYNEQFF
V: TRBV14; J: TRBJ2-7; CDR3: CASSQISGTSYF
V: TRBV7-9; J: TRBJ2-7; CDR3: CASSLVLRGHDEQYF
V: TRBV5-4; J: TRBJ2-7; CDR3: CASSFGLAGPYEQYF
V: TRBV5-1; J: TRBJ2-2; CDR3: CASSQQGNTGELFF
V: TRBV29-1; J: TRBJ1-2; CDR3: CSVSPTGLRGDYGYTF
V: TRBV28; J: TRBJ2-2; CDR3: CASSPTLGGGPYTGELFF
V: TRBV10-3; J: NA; CDR3: CAIRLAGSYEQYF
V: TRBV10-3; J: TRBJ1-1; CDR3: CAISEGTGALSTEAFF
V: TRBV19; J: TRBJ1-2; CDR3: CASSRGTGATFLAGYTF
V: TRBV6-5; J: TRBJ2-2; CDR3: CASKRDTGELFF
V: TRBV5-1; J: TRBJ2-6; CDR3: CASNSGANVLTF
V: TRBV30; J: TRBJ2-3; CDR3: CARGGLTDTQYF
V: TRBV5-6; J: TRBJ2-1; CDR3: CASLNTDLNEQFF
V: TRBV6-6; J: TRBJ1-5; CDR3: CASRGRDQPQHF
V: TRBV7-8; J: TRBJ2-3; CDR3: CASSLVRGALGPVGTDTQYF
V: TRBV5-1; J: TRBJ2-7; CDR3: CASREGSSSYEQYF
V: TRBV30; J: TRBJ1-4; CDR3: CAWSVQGPGEKLFF
V: TRBV6-5; J: TRBJ1-1; CDR3: CASSAPGQGNTEAFF
V: TRBV5-1; J: TRBJ2-6; CDR3: CASSLRTGHSGANVLTF
V: TRBV2; J: TRBJ2-3; CDR3: CASRAPSTDTQYF
V: TRBV19; J: TRBJ1-1; CDR3: CASSGTEKGDTEAFF
V: TRBV5-1; J: TRBJ2-3; CDR3: CASSLGQDTDTQYF
V: TRBV5-1; J: TRBJ2-5; CDR3: CASSPRGQGALETQYF
V: TRBV28; J: TRBJ2-3; CDR3: CASRVRGKIISSTDTQYF
V: TRBV30; J: TRBJ2-7; CDR3: CAWSAQGAYEQYF
V: TRBV5-1; J: TRBJ1-4; CDR3: CASSLQGIATNEKLFF
V: TRBV5-1; J: TRBJ2-1; CDR3: CASSVQGSGLAGRDEQFF
V: TRBV7-9; J: TRBJ2-5; CDR3: CASSRQGGGQETQYF
V: TRBV6-5; J: TRBJ1-5; CDR3: CASSLDIRGNQPQHF
V: TRBV6-1; J: TRBJ2-1; CDR3: CASSYRLAGFQFF
V: TRBV6-6; J: TRBJ2-1; CDR3: CASSNQEVTYNEQFF
V: TRBV7-3; J: TRBJ2-1; CDR3: CASSQDGLAIEQFF
V: TRBV7-2; J: TRBJ2-1; CDR3: CASSLEGLAGAVEQFF
V: TRBV7-9; J: TRBJ2-7; CDR3: CASSLTETGTYEQYF
V: TRBV29-1; J: TRBJ2-5; CDR3: CSGETGSWETQYF
V: TRBV2; J: TRBJ2-7; CDR3: CASSTQGASYEQYF
V: TRBV5-1; J: TRBJ2-3; CDR3: CASSLEPDTQYF
V: TRBV4-1; J: TRBJ2-2; CDR3: CASSQVESGGANTGELFF
V: TRBV6-1; J: TRBJ2-5; CDR3: CASSARMETQYF
V: TRBV6-5; J: TRBJ1-2; CDR3: CASSSRDGRGYTF